Many counts were recorded for the clone carrying this T cell receptor (beta chain). One junction end disagrees with the germline gene, perhaps due to a read error. Construction of the TCR beta libraries employed iRepertoire HTBI primers in conjunction with Arm-PCR of CDR3 regions. From the multiplex PCR reads, TCRdb called clonotypes with MiXCR, one entry per CDR3 protein. The sample records 370,000 or so distinct CDR3 sequences, roughly 17% being singletons. This sample is drawn from a study of regulatory T cells in long-lasting Graves disease. Study-wide background: Prior antithyroid drug treatment in newly diagnosed Graves' patients lasted under 3 months.

Time point described: newly diagnosed GD, antithyroid drugs for less than 3 months. The TCR library was made from RNA that had been extracted from PBMCs in TRIzol. CDR3 length: 13 amino acids. The germline V gene encodes CDR1 SGHRS and CDR2 YFSETQ. The same sample was also used in a study of T cells in Graves' hyperthyroidism and ophthalmopathy. Per that paper: Ophthalmopathy and stable hyperthyroidism were told apart by a 13 V-J model.

This TCR derives from a young woman with Graves disease. The rearrangement joins TRBV5-1 to TRBJ1-1; D is undetermined. The sample consisted of peripheral blood mononuclear cells (PBMCs), taken at new diagnosis, from a patient treated with antithyroid drugs. Here the CDR3 reads CASSFELNTEAFF. As DNA, the CDR3 is TGTGCCAGCAGTTTTGAATTGAACACTGAAGCTTTCTTT.